These T cell receptor beta chains were read from a single sample in a study of cytomegalovirus exposure and HLA in healthy donors. The method was immunoSEQ multiplex PCR; TCRdb's version includes in-frame clones alone and lacks a portion of them. In the table there are approximately 170,000 clones, about 69% of which are singletons. Sequencing was performed on PBMCs. The source of these receptors is a young man in good health and CMV-seropositive. Both conserved end residues are part of each CDR3. A D gene is named only where the DNA matches it firmly. Some rows mark clone size as missing; the rest say once, few, many or name a class of expanded clone.

>TRBD1|TRBV6-6|-|TRBJ1-1
CASSYSAGGMDTEAFF
TGTGCCAGCAGTTACAGTGCAGGGGGCATGGACACTGAAGCTTTCTTT
>-|TRBV7-2|-|TRBJ2-2
CASSLLGATGELFF
TGTGCCAGCAGCTTACTAGGGGCAACCGGGGAGCTGTTTTTT
>-|TRBV11-3|-|TRBJ2-1
CASSPAGSYNEQFF
TGTGCCAGCAGCCCCGCGGGCTCCTACAATGAGCAGTTCTTC
>-|TRBV7-6|-|TRBJ2-3
CASSLEGGGRTTDTQYF
TGTGCCAGCAGCTTAGAAGGGGGGGGGAGGACCACAGATACGCAGTATTTT
>TRBD2|TRBV5-1|-|TRBJ2-5
CASKGTSLETQYF
TGCGCCAGCAAAGGGACTAGCTTAGAGACCCAGTACTTC
>-|TRBV7-2|-|TRBJ2-2
CASSPGDTGELFF
TGTGCCAGCAGCCCGGGGGACACCGGGGAGCTGTTTTTT
>TRBD2|TRBV27|-|TRBJ2-3
CASSSVGAGGPDTQYF
TGTGCCAGCAGTTCCGTGGGGGCGGGAGGGCCTGATACGCAGTATTTT
>-|TRBV5-1|few|TRBJ1-4
CASSLAGNEKLFF
TGCGCCAGCAGCTTGGCAGGGAATGAAAAACTGTTTTTT
>-|TRBV18|-|TRBJ2-3
CASSPDNLLAQYF
TGTGCCAGCTCACCTGATAATCTTCTAGCGCAGTATTTT
>-|TRBV6-6|-|TRBJ2-3
CASSPPNGATDTQYF
TGTGCCAGCAGTCCACCGAATGGGGCCACAGATACGCAGTATTTT
>TRBD2|TRBV19|-|TRBJ2-2
CASSILTSGENTGELFF
TGTGCCAGTAGTATTCTGACTAGCGGGGAGAACACCGGGGAGCTGTTTTTT
>TRBD2|TRBV19|-|TRBJ2-7
CASTRTSGSFYEQYF
TGTGCCAGTACCAGGACTAGCGGGAGTTTCTACGAGCAGTACTTC
>TRBD2|TRBV6-1|-|TRBJ2-7
CASSGTSGSWSYEQYF
TGTGCCAGCAGTGGAACTAGCGGGAGTTGGTCCTACGAGCAGTACTTC
>-|TRBV7-2|-|TRBJ2-4
CASSLRPSLVAKNIQCF
TGTGCCAGCAGCTTGCGGCCATCGTTGGTAGCCAAAAACATTCAGTGCTTC
>TRBD1|TRBV15|-|TRBJ1-2
CATSPRQGPNGYTF
TGTGCCACCAGCCCCCGACAGGGCCCGAACGGCTACACCTTC
>-|TRBV7-9|-|TRBJ2-7
CSSSLEGGAQRF
TGTTCCAGCAGCTTAGAGGGCGGGGCCCAAAGGTTC
>-|TRBV30|-|TRBJ1-5
CAWRGQGGPNQPQHF
TGTGCCTGGAGGGGCCAGGGTGGCCCCAATCAGCCCCAGCATTTT
>TRBD2|TRBV7-9|-|TRBJ2-2
CASRLAGGTGELFF
TGTGCCAGCAGGCTAGCGGGCGGGACCGGGGAGCTGTTTTTT
>-|TRBV4-2|-|TRBJ2-3
CASSQDAVKGDTQYF
TGTGCCAGCAGCCAAGATGCAGTGAAGGGGGATACGCAGTATTTT
>-|TRBV10-3|-|TRBJ1-5
CATGGPNQPQHF
TGTGCCACCGGGGGACCTAATCAGCCCCAGCATTTT
>TRBD1|TRBV7-9|-|TRBJ1-2
CASSPPSRGQDGYTF
TGTGCCAGCAGCCCCCCGTCCAGGGGGCAAGATGGCTACACCTTC
>TRBD2|TRBV19|once|TRBJ2-7
CASTWGGVKPYEQYF
TGTGCCAGTACCTGGGGGGGGGTTAAACCCTACGAGCAGTACTTC
>-|TRBV23-1|-|TRBJ1-1
CASSHGPRGLGTEAFF
TGCGCCAGCAGTCATGGGCCGCGGGGGCTTGGAACTGAAGCTTTCTTT
>TRBD1|TRBV9|-|TRBJ1-1
CASSPPGQGNTEAFF
TGTGCCAGCAGCCCCCCCGGACAGGGGAACACTGAAGCTTTCTTT
>TRBD1|TRBV27|once|TRBJ1-2
CASSYSPGGYGYTF
TGTGCCAGCAGTTACTCACCAGGGGGCTATGGCTACACCTTC
>TRBD2|TRBV5-1|-|TRBJ2-7
CASRPITSGRAEEQYF
TGCGCCAGCAGACCCATAACTAGCGGGAGGGCAGAGGAGCAGTACTTC
>-|TRBV7-9|-|TRBJ2-2
CASSFGGRGELFF
TGTGCCAGCAGCTTCGGAGGCCGGGGGGAGCTGTTTTTT
>TRBD1|TRBV27|-|TRBJ1-2
CASSTLTGDGGYTF
TGTGCCAGCAGTACCTTGACAGGGGACGGGGGCTACACCTTC
>-|TRBV6-5|-|TRBJ2-1
CASRRTGMNEQFF
TGTGCCAGCAGAAGAACAGGGATGAATGAGCAGTTCTTC
>-|TRBV11-2|-|TRBJ2-2
CASSLDIAFAVAGELFF
TGTGCCAGCAGCTTAGATATCGCCTTCGCAGTGGCCGGGGAGCTGTTTTTT
>-|TRBV6-5|few|TRBJ2-5
CASTTWTSGETQYF
TGTGCCAGCACGACCTGGACTTCCGGGGAGACCCAGTACTTC
>TRBD2|TRBV5-6|-|TRBJ2-7
CASSLGIAGTYEQYF
TGTGCCAGCAGCTTGGGGATAGCGGGAACCTACGAGCAGTACTTC
>TRBD2|TRBV4-2|-|TRBJ2-3
CASSQDAGLETDTQYF
TGTGCCAGCAGCCAAGACGCGGGACTAGAGACAGATACGCAGTATTTT
>TRBD1|TRBV9|few|TRBJ2-5
CASSPGVTGGGQETQYF
TGTGCCAGCAGCCCAGGGGTCACAGGGGGCGGGCAAGAGACCCAGTACTTC
>-|TRBV29-1|-|TRBJ2-7
CSVTTRSYEQYF
TGCAGCGTTACCACGCGCTCCTACGAGCAGTACTTC
>-|TRBV14|-|TRBJ2-2
CASSQEGRIAGELFF
TGTGCCAGCAGCCAAGAGGGCAGGATAGCCGGGGAGCTGTTTTTT
>-|TRBV5-3|-|TRBJ1-4
CARSPRGTGISEKLFF
TGTGCCAGAAGCCCCCGGGGTACAGGGATAAGTGAAAAACTGTTTTTT
>-|TRBV19|-|TRBJ1-2
CASSSAYYGYTF
TGTGCCAGTAGTTCAGCGTACTATGGCTACACCTTC
>-|TRBV27|few|TRBJ1-1
CASSMTANTEAFF
TGTGCCAGCAGTATGACAGCGAACACTGAAGCTTTCTTT
>-|TRBV9|-|TRBJ2-6
CASSAVQGQGSGANVLTF
TGTGCCAGCAGCGCCGTACAGGGCCAAGGGTCGGGGGCCAACGTCCTGACTTTC
>-|TRBV7-8|few|TRBJ1-1
CASSSRDNMNTEAFF
TGTGCCAGCAGCTCTAGGGACAACATGAACACTGAAGCTTTCTTT
>-|TRBV4-3|-|TRBJ2-1
CASSQDRRGRPYNEQFF
TGCGCCAGCAGCCAAGATCGCAGGGGTAGACCCTACAATGAGCAGTTCTTC
>-|TRBV25-1|-|TRBJ1-5
CASSPRGGRQPQHF
TGTGCCAGCAGTCCCCGGGGAGGGCGCCAGCCCCAGCATTTT
>TRBD2|TRBV6-5|-|TRBJ2-2
CASSYAAGGANGELFF
TGTGCCAGCAGTTACGCAGCGGGGGGGGCGAACGGGGAGCTGTTTTTT
>-|TRBV13|-|TRBJ1-1
CASSFYRDIDTEAFF
TGTGCCAGCAGCTTTTACCGGGACATTGACACTGAAGCTTTCTTT
>-|TRBV5-6|-|TRBJ2-5
CASSWRDINTKQETQYF
TGTGCCAGCAGCTGGAGGGATATTAACACCAAGCAAGAGACCCAGTACTTC
>TRBD1|TRBV9|-|TRBJ2-3
CASSVRTGATDTQYF
TGTGCCAGCAGCGTCAGGACAGGGGCGACAGATACGCAGTATTTT
>TRBD1|TRBV7-2|-|TRBJ1-2
CASSPGQGWGSSYTF
TGTGCCAGCAGCCCCGGACAGGGATGGGGGTCGAGCTACACCTTC
>-|TRBV28|few|TRBJ1-5
CASSSSFKGVYSNQPQHF
TGTGCCAGCAGCTCCTCATTTAAAGGAGTCTATAGCAATCAGCCCCAGCATTTT
>TRBD1|TRBV4-2|-|TRBJ1-3
CASSQDGGQGLLSGNTIYF
TGTGCCAGCAGCCAAGATGGGGGACAGGGCCTTCTTTCTGGAAACACCATATATTTT
>TRBD1|TRBV13|-|TRBJ1-2
CASSSWTGNYGYTF
TGTGCCAGCAGCTCCTGGACAGGGAACTATGGCTACACCTTC
>TRBD2|TRBV13|-|TRBJ2-3
CASSMRGSTDTQYF
TGTGCCAGCAGCATGCGGGGGAGCACAGATACGCAGTATTTT
>-|TRBV7-2|-|TRBJ2-7
CASSRGGGGRYEQYF
TGTGCCAGCAGCCGAGGGGGCGGGGGGCGATACGAGCAGTACTTC
>TRBD1|TRBV7-3|-|TRBJ2-5
CASSSRTGGKETQYF
TGTGCCAGCAGCTCGAGGACAGGGGGAAAGGAGACCCAGTACTTC